This TCR beta chain derives from a study of T cell responses to AZD1222 COVID-19 vaccine. Notes on this clone: Its target is unknown. Additional DNA sequences in this sample encode the identical CDR3.

Libraries were prepared by immunoSEQ multiplex PCR; TCRdb keeps only in-frame clonotypes and omits some of them. The data contain about 84,000 clones, 80% to 90% of them singletons. General study points: Donor demographics were predominantly white British with a female majority; clonal diversity may be underestimated. Nearly half of the spike-specific TCRs reportedly recognize variant regions that carry no mutations. No day 14 peak samples; only post-peak repertoires were characterized.

There are 12 residues in the CDR3. Trimming removed 3 bases at V and 2 bases at J, with 4 bases between. Germline CDR1 reads KGHSH; CDR2 reads LQKENI. Source: peripheral blood, taken 28 days after the second AZD1222 dose. The V gene is TRBV18, the J gene TRBJ2-5; D ambiguous. This clonotype originated in an adult who received the AZD1222 COVID-19 vaccine. The CDR3 sequence is CASSPSQETQYF. The CDR3 nucleotides read TGTGCCAGCTCACCGAGTCAAGAGACCCAGTACTTC. The entire variable domain, with the rest obtained from reference TRBV18 and TRBJ2-5, is as follows: NAGVMQNPRHLVRRRGQEARLRCSPMKGHSHVYWYRQLPEEGLKFMVYLQKENIIDESGMPKERFSAEFPKEGPSILRIQQVVRGDSAAYFCASSPSQETQYFGPGTRLLVL.